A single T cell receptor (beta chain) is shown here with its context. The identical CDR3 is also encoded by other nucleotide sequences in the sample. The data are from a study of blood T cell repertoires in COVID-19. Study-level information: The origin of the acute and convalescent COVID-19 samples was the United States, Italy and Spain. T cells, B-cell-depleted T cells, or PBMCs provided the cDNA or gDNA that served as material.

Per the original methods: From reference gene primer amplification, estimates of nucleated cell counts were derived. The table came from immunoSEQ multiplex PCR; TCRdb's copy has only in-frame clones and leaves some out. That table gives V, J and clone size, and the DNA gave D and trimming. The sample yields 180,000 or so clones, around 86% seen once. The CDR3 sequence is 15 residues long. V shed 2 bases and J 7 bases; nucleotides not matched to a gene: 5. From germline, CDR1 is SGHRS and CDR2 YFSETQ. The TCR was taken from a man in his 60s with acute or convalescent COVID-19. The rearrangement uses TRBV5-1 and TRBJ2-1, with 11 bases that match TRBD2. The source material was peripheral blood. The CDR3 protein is CASSLLAGVGNEQFF. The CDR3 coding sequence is TGCGCCAGCAGCTTACTAGCGGGAGTAGGGAATGAGCAGTTCTTC. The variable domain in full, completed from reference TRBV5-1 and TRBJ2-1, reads KAGVTQTPRYLIKTRGQQVTLSCSPISGHRSVSWYQQTPGQGLQFLFEYFSETQRNKGNFPGRFSGRQFSNSRSEMNVSTLELGDSALYLCASSLLAGVGNEQFFGPGTRLTVL.